These T cell receptor beta chains were read from a single sample in a study of T cell responses to AZD1222 COVID-19 vaccine. Clones were sequenced by immunoSEQ multiplex PCR, and TCRdb holds only the in-frame ones, with some missing. The profile covers 200,000 or so clones, with 88% appearing a single time and about 7.2% taken by the ten largest. Sample: peripheral blood, taken on day 0 of AZD1222 vaccination. The receptors shown here come from an adult in good health. The conserved cysteine and the conserved F or W are not part of the CDR3 here. Clone size is shown for a subset of rows, as once, few, many or a class of expanded clone.

j_call	v_call	clone_size	cdr3_aa
TRBJ1-3	TRBV6-5	NA	ASSLTEYSGNTIY
TRBJ2-3	TRBV7-2	NA	ASSPPGLSTDTQY
TRBJ2-3	TRBV9	NA	ASSPTGSTDTQY
TRBJ2-3	TRBV27	NA	ASSSWRGTDTQY
TRBJ2-7	TRBV5-1	NA	ASSDSGDPGYEQY
TRBJ1-5	TRBV15	once	ATSANRGNQPQH
TRBJ2-1	TRBV10-1	NA	ASSESSGGPYNEQF
TRBJ2-3	TRBV12-3/TRBV12-4	NA	ASTQRDTQY
TRBJ1-2	TRBV5-1	NA	ASSLGTGGGLGYT
TRBJ2-5	TRBV6-2/TRBV6-3	NA	ASSYQRWTSGGKETQY
TRBJ1-2	TRBV5-1	NA	ASSLAPYRQVEGYT
TRBJ2-3	TRBV20-1	NA	SASVGLGDTQY
TRBJ1-3	TRBV5-4	NA	ASSSRWGNTIY
TRBJ2-7	TRBV4-2	NA	ASSPTASGGVYEQY
TRBJ1-1	TRBV21-1	once	ASSRGTANTEAF
TRBJ2-7	TRBV7-9	NA	ASSLVTGASGEQY
TRBJ2-7	TRBV7-9	NA	ASSFPLPEQY
TRBJ2-2	TRBV7-3	NA	ASRTTGGHTGELF
TRBJ1-1	TRBV7-8	NA	ASSPRGGRAF
TRBJ1-3	TRBV4-1	NA	ASSLIGGLGNTIY
TRBJ2-7	TRBV30	NA	AWSPAGGPYEQY
TRBJ2-7	TRBV15	once	ATSSGTAGEQY
TRBJ1-1	TRBV30	NA	AWSRVNTEAF
TRBJ2-5	TRBV28	NA	ASSLGGDQETQY
TRBJ2-7	TRBV12-3/TRBV12-4	NA	ASSYGYPYEQY
TRBJ1-5	TRBV15	once	ATSREYNQPQH
TRBJ1-1	TRBV28	NA	ASSPGGENTEAF
TRBJ2-7	TRBV2	NA	ASEGQGGYEQY
TRBJ1-3	TRBV7-3	NA	ASSAEPGNTIY
TRBJ1-2	TRBV7-2	NA	ASSPQGARAGGYT
TRBJ2-5	TRBV7-9	NA	ASSYPGQQETQY
TRBJ1-2	TRBV7-9	NA	ASSLGASPLGNGYT
TRBJ1-2	TRBV7-8	NA	ASSLMGVIPYGYT
TRBJ1-2	TRBV28	NA	ASSFRGRGDYGYT
TRBJ2-7	TRBV11-2	NA	ASSRTGTSGLNEQY
TRBJ1-6	TRBV28	NA	ASSLTGENSPLH
TRBJ2-7	TRBV29-1	NA	SVALGTYEQY
TRBJ2-2	TRBV27	NA	ASSYFRGTGSTGELF
TRBJ2-7	TRBV29-1	NA	SVATGAYEQY
TRBJ1-3	TRBV6-5	NA	ASNMGRASGNTIY
TRBJ1-2	TRBV10-3	NA	AISDGGGGYT
TRBJ1-1	TRBV11-2	few	ASSHPEGRGFSAEAF
TRBJ1-2	TRBV5-4	NA	ASSSPLTGIYGYT
TRBJ1-1	TRBV6-2/TRBV6-3	NA	ASSYSGGNTEAF
TRBJ1-5	TRBV11-2	NA	ASSLRSGPDQPQH
TRBJ2-5	TRBV6-5	NA	ASNRQGARTQY
TRBJ1-1	TRBV28	NA	ASSHTGRAF
TRBJ2-1	TRBV5-1	NA	ASSPWTVGEQF